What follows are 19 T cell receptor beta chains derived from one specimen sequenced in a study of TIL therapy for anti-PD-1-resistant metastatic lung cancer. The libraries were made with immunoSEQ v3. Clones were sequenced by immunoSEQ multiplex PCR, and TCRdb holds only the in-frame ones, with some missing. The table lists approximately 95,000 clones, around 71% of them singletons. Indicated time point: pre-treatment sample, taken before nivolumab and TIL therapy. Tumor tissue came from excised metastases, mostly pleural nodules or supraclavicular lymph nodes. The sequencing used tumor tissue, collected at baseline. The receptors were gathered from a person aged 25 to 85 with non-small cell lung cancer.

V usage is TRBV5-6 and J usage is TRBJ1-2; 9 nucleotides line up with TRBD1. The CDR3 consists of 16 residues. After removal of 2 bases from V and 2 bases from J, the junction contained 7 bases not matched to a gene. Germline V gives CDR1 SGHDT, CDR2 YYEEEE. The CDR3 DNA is TGTGCCAGCAGCTTCGGGACAGGGCAGGGAAACTATGGCTACACCTTC. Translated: CASSFGTGQGNYGYTF. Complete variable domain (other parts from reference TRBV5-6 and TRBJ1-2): DAGVTQSPTHLIKTRGQQVTLRCSPKSGHDTVSWYQQALGQGPQFIFQYYEEEERQRGNFPDRFSGHQFPNYSSELNVNALLLGDSALYLCASSFGTGQGNYGYTFGSGTRLTVV.

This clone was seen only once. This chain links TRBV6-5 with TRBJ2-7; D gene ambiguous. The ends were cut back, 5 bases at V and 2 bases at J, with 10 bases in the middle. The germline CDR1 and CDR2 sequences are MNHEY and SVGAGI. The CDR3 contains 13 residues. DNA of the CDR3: TGTGCCAGCAGTCGAATTGACCCCTACGAGCAGTACTTC. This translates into CASSRIDPYEQYF.

CDR3 nucleotides: TGTGCCAGCAGCTTGAGGGGTGGCAGGGGTTTGGAGACCCAGTACTTC. Translated, it gives CASSLRGGRGLETQYF. The chain has TRBV5-6 and TRBJ2-5; D possibly corresponds to TRBD1 (6 bases). CDR1 is SGHDT, CDR2 YYEEEE, per germline. V dropped 1 base and J dropped 5 bases, with 18 bases sitting between them. CDR3 length equals 16 residues.

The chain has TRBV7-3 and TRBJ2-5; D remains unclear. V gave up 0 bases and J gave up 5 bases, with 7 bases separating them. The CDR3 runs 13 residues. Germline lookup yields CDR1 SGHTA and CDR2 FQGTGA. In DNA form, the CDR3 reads TGTGCCAGCAGCTTAACGGTAGGGGAGACCCAGTACTTC. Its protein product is CASSLTVGETQYF.

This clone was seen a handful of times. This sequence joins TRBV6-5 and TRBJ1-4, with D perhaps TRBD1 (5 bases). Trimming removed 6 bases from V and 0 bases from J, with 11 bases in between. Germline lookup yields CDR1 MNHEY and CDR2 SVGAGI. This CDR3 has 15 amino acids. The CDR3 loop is CASRWRGATNEKLFF. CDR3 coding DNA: TGTGCCAGCAGATGGAGGGGTGCAACTAATGAAAAACTGTTTTTT.

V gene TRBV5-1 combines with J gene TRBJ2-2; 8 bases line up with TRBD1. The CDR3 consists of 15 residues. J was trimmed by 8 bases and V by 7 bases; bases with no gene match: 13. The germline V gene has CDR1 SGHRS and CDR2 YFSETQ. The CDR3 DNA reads TGCGCCAGCCGACAGGGGCTAGCCCGAGGAGGGGAGCTGTTTTTT. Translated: CASRQGLARGGELFF. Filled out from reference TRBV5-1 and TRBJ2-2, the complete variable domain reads KAGVTQTPRYLIKTRGQQVTLSCSPISGHRSVSWYQQTPGQGLQFLFEYFSETQRNKGNFPGRFSGRQFSNSRSEMNVSTLELGDSALYLCASRQGLARGGELFFGEGSRLTVL.

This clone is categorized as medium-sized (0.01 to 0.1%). CDR3 nucleotides: TGTGCCAGCAGCTTAAGCGGGGGGGCAGAAGATACGCAGTATTTT. This sequence encodes CASSLSGGAEDTQYF. The chain carries TRBV7-6 and TRBJ2-3; 10 nucleotides agree with TRBD2. CDR1 and CDR2 from the germline V gene are SGHVS and FNYEAQ. The J segment lost 5 bases and the V segment lost 2 bases, leaving 4 bases of the junction unmatched. The CDR3 consists of 15 residues.

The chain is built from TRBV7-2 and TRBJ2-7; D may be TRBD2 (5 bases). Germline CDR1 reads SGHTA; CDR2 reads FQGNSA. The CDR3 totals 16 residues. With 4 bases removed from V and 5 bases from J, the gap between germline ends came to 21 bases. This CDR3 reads CASSSTSADSRHEQYF. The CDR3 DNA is TGTGCCAGCAGCTCGACTTCGGCGGACTCCCGCCACGAGCAGTACTTC.

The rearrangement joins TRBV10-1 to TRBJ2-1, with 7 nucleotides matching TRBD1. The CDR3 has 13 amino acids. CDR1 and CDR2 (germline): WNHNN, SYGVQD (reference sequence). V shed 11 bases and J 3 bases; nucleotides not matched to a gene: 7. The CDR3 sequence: CAHQRDSYNEQFF. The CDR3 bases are TGCGCCCATCAACGGGACAGCTACAATGAGCAGTTCTTC.

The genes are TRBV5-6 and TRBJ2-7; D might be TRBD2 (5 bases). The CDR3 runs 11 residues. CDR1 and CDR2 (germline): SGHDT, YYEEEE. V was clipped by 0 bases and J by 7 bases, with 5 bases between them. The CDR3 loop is CASSLGGEQYF. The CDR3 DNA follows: TGTGCCAGCAGCTTGGGCGGGGAGCAGTACTTC. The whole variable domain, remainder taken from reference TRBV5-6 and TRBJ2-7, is DAGVTQSPTHLIKTRGQQVTLRCSPKSGHDTVSWYQQALGQGPQFIFQYYEEEERQRGNFPDRFSGHQFPNYSSELNVNALLLGDSALYLCASSLGGEQYFGPGTRLTVT.

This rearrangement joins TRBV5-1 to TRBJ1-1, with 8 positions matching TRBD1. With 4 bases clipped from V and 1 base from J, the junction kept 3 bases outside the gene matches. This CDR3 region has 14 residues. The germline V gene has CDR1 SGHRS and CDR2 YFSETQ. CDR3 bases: TGCGCCAGCAGCCCCGGGACAGGGAACACTGAAGCTTTCTTT. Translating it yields CASSPGTGNTEAFF.

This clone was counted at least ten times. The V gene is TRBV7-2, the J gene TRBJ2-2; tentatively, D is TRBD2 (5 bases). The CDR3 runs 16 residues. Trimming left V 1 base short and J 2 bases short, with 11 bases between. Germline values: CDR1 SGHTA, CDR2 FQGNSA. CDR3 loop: CASSLVWTANTGELFF. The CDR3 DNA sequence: TGTGCCAGCAGCTTAGTATGGACTGCTAACACCGGGGAGCTGTTTTTT.

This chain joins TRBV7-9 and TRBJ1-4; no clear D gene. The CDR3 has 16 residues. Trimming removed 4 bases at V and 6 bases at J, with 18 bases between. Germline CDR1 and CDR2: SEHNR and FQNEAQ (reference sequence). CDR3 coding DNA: TGTGCCAGCAGCTCACTGACCGGGAATCGTGATGAAAAACTGTTTTTT. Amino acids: CASSSLTGNRDEKLFF.

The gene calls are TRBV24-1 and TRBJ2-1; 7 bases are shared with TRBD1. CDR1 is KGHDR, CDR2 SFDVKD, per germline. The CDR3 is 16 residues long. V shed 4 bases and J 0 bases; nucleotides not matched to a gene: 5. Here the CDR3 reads CATSEAGGSSYNEQFF. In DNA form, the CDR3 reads TGTGCCACCAGTGAGGCAGGGGGAAGCTCCTACAATGAGCAGTTCTTC.

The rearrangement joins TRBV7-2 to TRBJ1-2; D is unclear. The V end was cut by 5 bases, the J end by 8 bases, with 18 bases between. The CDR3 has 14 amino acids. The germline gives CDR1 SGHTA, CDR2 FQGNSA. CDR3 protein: CASSISRGHDGYTF. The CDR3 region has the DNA TGTGCCAGCAGCATTTCTCGCGGGCACGACGGCTACACCTTC.

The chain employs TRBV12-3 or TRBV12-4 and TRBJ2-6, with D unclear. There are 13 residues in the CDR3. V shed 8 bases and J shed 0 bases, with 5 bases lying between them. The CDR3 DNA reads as TGTGCCAGCGACCCCTCTGGGGCCAACGTCCTGACTTTC. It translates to CASDPSGANVLTF.

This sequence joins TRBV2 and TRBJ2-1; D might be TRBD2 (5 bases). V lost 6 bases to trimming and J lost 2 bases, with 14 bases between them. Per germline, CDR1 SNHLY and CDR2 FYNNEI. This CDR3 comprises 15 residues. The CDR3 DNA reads TGTGCCAGCAGGGAGGCTGCATCGACCTACAATGAGCAGTTCTTC. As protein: CASREAASTYNEQFF.

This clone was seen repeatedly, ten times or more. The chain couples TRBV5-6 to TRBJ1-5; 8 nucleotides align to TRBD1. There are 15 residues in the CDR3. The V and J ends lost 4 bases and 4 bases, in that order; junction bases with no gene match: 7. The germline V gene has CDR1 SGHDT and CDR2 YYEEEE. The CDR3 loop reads CASSMTGTGNQPQHF. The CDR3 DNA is TGTGCCAGCAGCATGACCGGGACAGGAAATCAGCCCCAGCATTTT.

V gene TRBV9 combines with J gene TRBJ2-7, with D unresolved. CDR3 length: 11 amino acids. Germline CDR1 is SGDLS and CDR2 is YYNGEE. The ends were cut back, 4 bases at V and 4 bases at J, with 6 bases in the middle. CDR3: CASSPGYEQYF. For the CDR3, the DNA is TGTGCCAGCAGCCCCGGATACGAGCAGTACTTC.